One sample yielded the 29 T cell receptor beta chains listed below, sequenced in a study of cytomegalovirus exposure and HLA in healthy donors. PCR involved 60 Vbeta and 13 Jbeta primers. Clones were read by immunoSEQ multiplex PCR, and TCRdb kept only the in-frame ones, dropping some. The repertoire holds 150,000 to 250,000 clones, with 79% as singletons. The sample consisted of PBMCs. Source of these receptors: a woman between 25 and 40 years old in good health and CMV-seropositive.

The chain has TRBV7-8 and TRBJ2-3; 11 positions agree with TRBD1. The CDR3 extends over 19 amino acids. With V trimmed by 1 base and J by 1 base, 10 bases remained unmatched. Germline CDR1 SGHVS, CDR2 FQNEAQ. CDR3 region: CASSLGFPGQGAGTDTQYF. CDR3 bases: TGTGCCAGCAGCTTAGGATTTCCTGGACAGGGGGCCGGCACAGATACGCAGTATTTT. The complete variable domain, with remaining parts taken from reference TRBV7-8 and TRBJ2-3, reads GAGVSQSPRYKVAKRGQDVALRCDPISGHVSLFWYQQALGQGPEFLTYFQNEAQLDKSGLPSDRFFAERPEGSVSTLKIQRTQQEDSAVYLCASSLGFPGQGAGTDTQYFGPGTRLTVL.

The V call is TRBV29-1, the J call TRBJ2-5; D is possibly TRBD1 (6 bases). There are 14 residues in the CDR3. Germline V gene sequence: CDR1 SQVTM, CDR2 ANQGSEA. Trimming pared 3 bases from V and 5 bases from J, leaving 16 bases between. The DNA of the CDR3 is TGCAGCGTTGATCAGAGGGGGACGTTGGAGACCCAGTACTTC. Translating it yields CSVDQRGTLETQYF. Based on the CDR3 plus reference TRBV29-1 and TRBJ2-5, the full variable domain is SAVISQKPSRDICQRGTSLTIQCQVDSQVTMMFWYRQQPGQSLTLIATANQGSEATYESGFVIDKFPISRPNLTFSTLTVSNMSPEDSSIYLCSVDQRGTLETQYFGPGTRLLVL.

This chain uses TRBV6-1 with TRBJ2-7; 9 bases fit TRBD1. There are 15 residues in the CDR3. Germline V gene data show CDR1 as MNHNS and CDR2 as SASEGT. For the CDR3, the DNA is TGTGCCAGCAGTGAAGCGGATCGGACAGGGGTTAACACGGTGGTC. Protein product: CASSEADRTGVNTVV.

This clone was seen only a few times. The gene calls are TRBV11-3 and TRBJ2-7, with TRBD1 identical over 8 bases. Germline V lookup: CDR1 SGHNT, CDR2 YENEEA. The CDR3 consists of 15 residues. V shed 4 bases and J 2 bases; nucleotides not matched to a gene: 7. The CDR3 region has the DNA TGTGCCAGCAGCTCCGGACAGGGCTTCGCCTACGAGCAGTACTTC. Encoded protein: CASSSGQGFAYEQYF.

DNA for the CDR3: TGTGCCAGCTCACCGCAGGGGGCAGGAAATCAGCCCCAGCATTTT. Its protein is CASSPQGAGNQPQHF. The chain has TRBV18 and TRBJ1-5, with TRBD1 matching over 8 bases. Trimming took 3 bases from V and 4 from J; bases not matched to a gene: 5. In germline, CDR1 is KGHSH, CDR2 LQKENI. This CDR3 comprises 15 residues.

The chain couples TRBV6-5 to TRBJ1-5; no reliable D call. CDR1 is MNHEY, CDR2 SVGAGI, per germline. V gave up 4 bases and J gave up 5 bases, with 18 bases separating them. The CDR3 loop spans 16 amino acids. The CDR3: CASSSRGGWGDQPQHF. The CDR3 nucleotides are TGTGCCAGCAGTTCTCGGGGAGGGTGGGGAGATCAGCCCCAGCATTTT.

CDR3 region: CASSLQGSGANVLTF. Here the CDR3 DNA reads TGTGCCAGCAGCTTACAGGGCTCTGGGGCCAACGTCCTGACTTTC. The chain employs TRBV5-4 and TRBJ2-6; a possible D gene is TRBD1 (6 bases). The CDR3 length is 15 residues. Germline CDR1 is SGHNT and CDR2 is YYREEE (reference sequence). Trimming pared 2 bases from V and 0 bases from J, leaving 6 bases between.

This clone has just a few counts. The chain is built from TRBV25-1 and TRBJ1-2; TRBD1 agrees at 8 bases. The CDR3 has 16 amino acids. Germline CDR1 reads MGHDK; CDR2 reads SYGVNS. With V trimmed by 1 base and J by 2 bases, 6 bases remained unmatched. The CDR3 DNA is TGTGCCAGCAGTGAATTCAGCAGGGGGCAGAACTATGGCTACACCTTC. Its translation is CASSEFSRGQNYGYTF.

V usage is TRBV29-1 and J usage is TRBJ1-4; D is unclear. In germline, CDR1 is SQVTM, CDR2 ANQGSEA. Trimming left V 3 bases short and J 7 bases short, with 12 bases between. This CDR3 region has 13 residues. The CDR3 DNA is TGCAGCGTTGAGTCGCAGCGAGGTGAAAAACTGTTTTTT. Encoded protein: CSVESQRGEKLFF.

This rearrangement joins TRBV19 to TRBJ1-4; D not certain. CDR3 length: 12 amino acids. V was cut by 9 bases and J by 4 bases, with 9 bases left in between. Germline CDR1 reads LNHDA; CDR2 reads SQIVND (reference sequence). This CDR3 is CASSGLNEKLFF. CDR3 nucleotides: TGTGCCAGCTCAGGACTTAATGAAAAACTGTTTTTT.

In this sample, this clone turned up once. The chain employs TRBV19 and TRBJ2-3; 10 bases fit TRBD2. Per germline, CDR1 LNHDA and CDR2 SQIVND (reference sequence). V trimming: 4 bases; J trimming: 3 bases; junction bases outside the gene matches: 4. This CDR3 spans 15 amino acids. CDR3 loop: CASSTSGGGTDTQYF. DNA of the CDR3: TGTGCCAGTAGTACTAGCGGGGGTGGGACAGATACGCAGTATTTT.

V and J are TRBV7-2 and TRBJ2-1; possible D gene TRBD1, 8 bases. With 4 bases removed from V and 5 bases from J, the gap between germline ends came to 15 bases. The CDR3 is 15 amino acids. Germline V gene data show CDR1 as SGHTA and CDR2 as FQGNSA. DNA for the CDR3: TGTGCCAGCAGCTCCGACAGGGGAGGGCACAATGAGCAGTTCTTC. This gives the protein CASSSDRGGHNEQFF.

The chain is built from TRBV2 and TRBJ1-2; 7 bases match TRBD1. The CDR3 is 17 residues long. With 3 bases clipped from V and 0 bases from J, the junction kept 10 bases outside the gene matches. Looked up from germline, CDR1 is SNHLY and CDR2 is FYNNEI. The DNA of the CDR3 is TGTGCCAGCAGTGAGGGGACAGAGCAAACCCCTAACTATGGCTACACCTTC. It is translated as CASSEGTEQTPNYGYTF.

V usage is TRBV11-2 and J usage is TRBJ2-1, with 8 bases identical to TRBD1. Trimming cost V 1 base and J 4 bases; bases outside gene matches: 9. Germline-derived CDR1 and CDR2 are SGHAT and FQNNGV. The CDR3 is 17 residues long. This chain's CDR3 is CASSLGMGRTGYNEQFF. DNA for the CDR3: TGTGCCAGCAGCTTAGGAATGGGGCGGACAGGGTACAATGAGCAGTTCTTC.

The V call is TRBV19, the J call TRBJ2-5, with D possibly TRBD1 on 6 matching bases. The ends were cut back, 6 bases at V and 5 bases at J, with 13 bases in the middle. Germline-derived CDR1 and CDR2 are LNHDA and SQIVND (reference sequence). This CDR3 has 13 amino acids. This CDR3 is CASSQARGETQYF. CDR3 coding DNA: TGTGCCAGTAGCCAAGCGAGGGGGGAGACCCAGTACTTC.

This chain links TRBV7-6 with TRBJ2-7, with 11 bases that match TRBD2. Germline V lookup: CDR1 SGHVS, CDR2 FNYEAQ. V shed 1 base, J shed 4 bases, and the junction held 9 bases outside the gene matches. The CDR3 consists of 17 residues. This chain's CDR3 is CASSLVPVTSGIYEQYF. The CDR3 region has the DNA TGTGCCAGCAGCTTAGTCCCGGTGACTAGCGGGATTTACGAGCAGTACTTC.

This chain uses TRBV27 with TRBJ1-2, with TRBD1 as a possible D gene (6 bases). The CDR3 runs 13 residues. V dropped 7 bases and J dropped 5 bases, with 14 bases sitting between them. Germline V CDR1 and CDR2: MNHEY, SMNVEV (reference sequence). CDR3: CASTPRGAYGYTF. In nucleotides, the CDR3 is TGTGCCAGCACCCCCCGGGGGGCGTATGGCTACACCTTC.

The J gene is TRBJ2-5, the V gene TRBV13; 9 nucleotides agree with TRBD2. J was trimmed by 5 bases and V by 5 bases; bases with no gene match: 12. CDR1 PRHDT and CDR2 FYEKMQ come from the germline V gene (reference sequence). There are 16 residues in the CDR3. CDR3 loop: CASSLRAGGSWETQYF. The CDR3 DNA follows: TGTGCCAGCAGCCTCCGAGCGGGGGGCTCTTGGGAGACCCAGTACTTC.

This clone was seen more than once but under ten times. V gene TRBV11-2 combines with J gene TRBJ2-1, with 7 bases fitting TRBD1. CDR3 length: 15 residues. J lost 7 bases, V lost 5 bases, and 11 bases had no gene match. CDR1 is SGHAT and CDR2 is FQNNGV in the germline V gene. The CDR3 is CASSHNGHRGNEQFF. Written as DNA, the CDR3 is TGTGCCAGCAGCCATAACGGGCACAGGGGAAATGAGCAGTTCTTC.

The V gene is TRBV12-5, the J gene TRBJ2-3, with TRBD2 identical over 10 bases. With 8 bases clipped from V and 0 bases from J, the junction kept 5 bases outside the gene matches. The CDR3 spans 15 residues. Germline V CDR1 and CDR2: LGHNT, FRNRAP. The CDR3 sequence is CASSGTSVSTDTQYF. The CDR3 nucleotides read TGTGCTAGTTCCGGGACTAGCGTAAGCACAGATACGCAGTATTTT.

The V call is TRBV7-9, the J call TRBJ1-2; D is perhaps TRBD1 (6 bases). Trimming took off 5 bases at V and 7 bases at J, with 17 bases between the two ends. Germline CDR1 reads SEHNR; CDR2 reads FQNEAQ (reference sequence). CDR3 length: 14 amino acids. CDR3 loop: CASSPRQDAGGYTF. The CDR3 DNA reads TGTGCCAGCAGCCCACGACAGGACGCGGGTGGCTACACCTTC. Together with reference TRBV7-9 and TRBJ1-2, the CDR3 gives the full variable domain: DTGVSQNPRHKITKRGQNVTFRCDPISEHNRLYWYRQTLGQGPEFLTYFQNEAQLEKSRLLSDRFSAERPKGSFSTLEIQRTEQGDSAMYLCASSPRQDAGGYTFGSGTRLTVV.

The chain carries TRBV7-9 and TRBJ2-7; D not resolved. Germline CDR1 and CDR2: SEHNR and FQNEAQ (reference sequence). The CDR3 spans 15 residues. V gave up 0 bases and J gave up 8 bases, with 17 bases separating them. CDR3 coding DNA: TGTGCCAGCAGCTTAGCAGAGAGGTTCCCTACGAAGCAGTACTTC. Residues: CASSLAERFPTKQYF. The full variable domain, rest sourced from reference TRBV7-9 and TRBJ2-7, is DTGVSQNPRHKITKRGQNVTFRCDPISEHNRLYWYRQTLGQGPEFLTYFQNEAQLEKSRLLSDRFSAERPKGSFSTLEIQRTEQGDSAMYLCASSLAERFPTKQYFGPGTRLTVT.

V gene TRBV7-8 combines with J gene TRBJ2-5; 9 bases match TRBD2. Germline V CDR1 and CDR2: SGHVS, FQNEAQ. Trimming at V came to 5 bases and at J to 5 bases, leaving 18 bases not matched to a gene. The CDR3 consists of 18 residues. CDR3 DNA sequence: TGTGCCAGCAGCCCCCGTCCGGGACTAGCCCCCCTTGGGGAGACCCAGTACTTC. Translating gives CASSPRPGLAPLGETQYF.

The V call is TRBV18, the J call TRBJ1-1; D ambiguous. Germline assignment: CDR1 KGHSH and CDR2 LQKENI. V lost 3 bases to trimming and J lost 3 bases, with 11 bases between them. This CDR3 is built from 14 residues. The CDR3: CASSPRAADTEAFF. The CDR3 DNA follows: TGTGCCAGCTCACCGAGGGCGGCGGACACTGAAGCTTTCTTT. Full variable domain (rest looked up from reference TRBV18 and TRBJ1-1): NAGVMQNPRHLVRRRGQEARLRCSPMKGHSHVYWYRQLPEEGLKFMVYLQKENIIDESGMPKERFSAEFPKEGPSILRIQQVVRGDSAAYFCASSPRAADTEAFFGQGTRLTVV.

The J gene is TRBJ2-1, the V gene TRBV2, with D possibly TRBD1 on 5 matching bases. The CDR3 is 14 amino acids. The germline V gene encodes CDR1 SNHLY and CDR2 FYNNEI. V shed 2 bases and J shed 5 bases, with 10 bases lying between them. In DNA, the CDR3 is TGTGCCAGCAGTGAACTTCGACAGAACAATGAGCAGTTCTTC. Translation: CASSELRQNNEQFF.

This chain joins TRBV15 and TRBJ1-4; the D gene is possibly TRBD1 (6 bases). In germline, CDR1 is LNHNV, CDR2 YYDKDF (reference sequence). The CDR3 loop spans 14 amino acids. Trimming pared 1 base from V and 6 bases from J, leaving 9 bases between. CDR3 region: CATSRAGDDEKLFF. The CDR3 bases are TGTGCCACCAGCAGAGCAGGGGATGATGAAAAACTGTTTTTT.

This clone was seen more than once but under ten times. This chain uses TRBV11-3 with TRBJ1-4, with a tentative D call TRBD1 (5 bases). CDR3 length: 13 amino acids. The ends were cut back, 6 bases at V and 4 bases at J, with 9 bases in the middle. Germline values: CDR1 SGHNT, CDR2 YENEEA. The CDR3: CASSAGLNEKLFF. CDR3 DNA sequence: TGTGCCAGCAGTGCGGGACTTAATGAAAAACTGTTTTTT.

V usage is TRBV12-5 and J usage is TRBJ2-1; 7 nucleotides agree with TRBD1. The CDR3 loop spans 17 amino acids. After removal of 2 bases from V and 5 bases from J, the junction contained 12 bases not matched to a gene. In germline, CDR1 is LGHNT, CDR2 FRNRAP. The CDR3 spells CASGLSPDRAKDNEQFF. In DNA, the CDR3 is TGTGCTAGTGGTTTGAGCCCAGACAGGGCGAAGGACAATGAGCAGTTCTTC.

J is TRBJ2-5 and V is TRBV7-9; 9 bases are shared with TRBD1. Germline V CDR1 and CDR2: SEHNR, FQNEAQ (reference sequence). With 3 bases clipped from V and 5 bases from J, the junction kept 1 base outside the gene matches. CDR3 length: 13 amino acids. The chain's CDR3 is CASSLTGGETQYF. The CDR3 nucleotides are TGTGCCAGCAGCTTGACAGGGGGTGAGACCCAGTACTTC.